The 7 T cell receptor beta chains below come from one sample, sequenced in a study of CD8+ T cells in alopecia areata. Described treatment: oral pan-JAK inhibitor, 5-10 mg twice daily. Alopecia areata patients provided lesional scalp punch biopsies and peripheral blood. cDNA reverse transcribed from extracted RNA served as the sequencing template. The table came from immunoSEQ multiplex PCR; TCRdb's copy has only in-frame clones and leaves some out. The top ten clones hold 8.6% of a sample with roughly 6,000 clones, around 65% of them seen once. The sequenced sample was skin, obtained around week 34, from a patient treated with tofacitinib. The receptors originated from a human donor with alopecia areata.

The chain uses TRBV30 and TRBJ2-1; 14 bases align to TRBD2. The CDR3 runs to 18 residues. J lost 4 bases, V lost 0 bases, and 8 bases had no gene match. Germline CDR1 reads GTSNPN; CDR2 reads SVGIG (reference sequence). Here the CDR3 reads CAWSVPGLAGVWYNEQFF. In DNA form, the CDR3 reads TGTGCCTGGAGTGTACCGGGACTAGCGGGAGTGTGGTACAATGAGCAGTTCTTC.

The table lists this clone with a count of one. This chain joins TRBV6-5 and TRBJ1-5; 9 nucleotides agree with TRBD1. Germline lookup yields CDR1 MNHEY and CDR2 SVGAGI. The CDR3 totals 15 residues. V was clipped by 2 bases and J by 1 base; unmatched bases: 0. The CDR3 DNA sequence: TGTGCCAGCAGTTACGGGACAGGGAGCAATCAGCCCCAGCATTTT. This encodes CASSYGTGSNQPQHF.

This chain links TRBV6-1 with TRBJ2-1; TRBD2 matches 8 bases. The CDR3 contains 14 residues. Trimming removed 6 bases from V and 5 bases from J; junction bases left unmatched: 6. Germline CDR1 MNHNS, CDR2 SASEGT. The CDR3 nucleotides are TGTGCCAGCAGCGAGCTAGCGGGCCACAATGAGCAGTTCTTC. It specifies CASSELAGHNEQFF.

This chain links TRBV7-9 with TRBJ2-7; D ambiguous. This CDR3 region has 14 residues. V lost 5 bases and J 2 bases, leaving 13 bases between the germline ends. The germline CDR1 and CDR2 sequences are SEHNR and FQNEAQ (reference sequence). CDR3 protein: CASSPPKGTYEQYF. CDR3 DNA sequence: TGTGCCAGCAGCCCACCAAAAGGGACCTACGAGCAGTACTTC.

This rearrangement joins TRBV27 to TRBJ1-6; D not resolved. Deletions cut 8 bases from V and 3 bases from J, with 11 bases between. Germline V gene sequence: CDR1 MNHEY, CDR2 SMNVEV (reference sequence). The CDR3 totals 14 residues. The CDR3: CASRTGGYNSPLHF. The CDR3 DNA follows: TGTGCCAGCCGAACGGGAGGCTATAATTCACCCCTCCACTTT.

This chain links TRBV10-3 with TRBJ2-7; D remains unclear. Germline loops: CDR1 ENHRY, CDR2 SYGVKD. The CDR3 is 13 residues long. Trimming left V 4 bases short and J 4 bases short, with 11 bases between. CDR3 sequence (DNA): TGTGCCATCAGTGTGAGTTTGAGGTACGAGCAGTACTTC. Its protein product is CAISVSLRYEQYF.

The CDR3 loop reads CASSSKQFF. The DNA of the CDR3 is TGTGCCAGCAGCTCGAAGCAGTTCTTC. The chain joins TRBV7-9 to TRBJ2-1, with unresolved D. CDR3 size: 9 residues. The ends were cut back, 4 bases at V and 11 bases at J, with 3 bases in the middle. The germline CDR1 and CDR2 sequences are SEHNR and FQNEAQ (reference sequence).